The clone carrying this T cell receptor beta chain was found many times. The antigen is not known. TCRdb re-called the reads with MiXCR, one entry per CDR3 protein. The table has under 800,000 distinct CDR3 sequences, approximately 24% seen once; the top ten hold approximately 8.2%. The data stem from a study of T cell repertoires in cytomegalovirus infection. Study summary: Public TCR beta signatures marked donors with CMV infection and the matching HLA.

Study conclusions and caveats: The study identified carriers of CMV plus the relevant HLA from cumulative public TCR beta family frequency. Dominating the ex vivo response were TCR beta clonotypes that were CMV-specific and HLA-C-restricted.

CDR3 length: 15 residues. CDR1 and CDR2 from the germline V gene are SGHVS and FQNEAQ. The J segment lost 5 bases and the V segment lost 4 bases, leaving 9 bases of the junction unmatched. This receptor was obtained from a human donor in good health (CMV status not recorded). Some clones in this sample may be carry-over from other donors' samples. The sequenced sample consisted of CD8+ T cells from PBMCs. The J gene is TRBJ2-7, the V gene TRBV7-8, with 9 bases aligning to TRBD1. CDR3 sequence reads: CASSSRWDRDNEQYF. The DNA of the CDR3 is TGTGCCAGCAGCTCAAGGTGGGACAGGGACAACGAGCAGTACTTC.